This entry features one T cell receptor beta chain sequence. Its matching antigen is unknown. The entry originates in a study of T cells after yellow fever vaccination. Study-wide findings and caveats: Contamination of FACS-sorted repertoires by abundant clonotypes from the bulk population could occur. Although most clonotypes did not, a small share appeared in both CD4 and CD8 compartments. Post-booster samples contained most primary-vaccination clones (roughly 96% CD4, about 90% CD8).

Generation of TCR cDNA used 5'RACE template switching (which added a universal primer site and UMIs). MiXCR, applied by TCRdb to the 5' RACE reads, yields one record per CDR3 protein. The sample has just under 600,000 distinct CDR3 sequences, roughly 14% seen once. This CDR3 contains 12 residues. V dropped 4 bases and J dropped 7 bases, with 8 bases sitting between them. The germline V gene encodes CDR1 SGHTA and CDR2 FQGNSA. The material sequenced was PBMCs, taken on the day of the yellow fever booster vaccination. This clonotype was sampled from a man aged 25 to 40 who received the YFV17D yellow fever vaccine. This chain joins TRBV7-2 and TRBJ2-1, with D uncertain. The CDR3 bases are TGTGCCAGCAGCTGGGAACTGAATGAGCAGTTCTTC. This gives the protein CASSWELNEQFF.